This TCR beta chain was captured in a study of cytomegalovirus exposure and HLA in healthy donors. Findings and limits, study-wide: Researchers reported in a later analysis that common viral pathogens appeared linked to several top clusters. The study put 150 to 200 TCR beta chains on its list as cytomegalovirus-associated.

Turning to this clone: The antigen remains undetermined.

This PCR relied on a set of 60 Vbeta primers and 13 Jbeta primers. Assay used: immunoSEQ multiplex PCR; TCRdb lists only in-frame clones, some missing. The sample lists around 140,000 clones; less than 85% were seen once. The CDR3 is 13 residues long. Germline V CDR1 and CDR2: MNHEY, SMNVEV (reference sequence). Trimming took off 2 bases at V and 7 bases at J, with 6 bases between the two ends. This clonotype originated in a man aged 35-49 years in good health and CMV-seronegative. The chain has TRBV27 and TRBJ1-6; D call uncertain. Sequenced material: PBMCs. In DNA, the CDR3 is TGTGCCAGCAGTTTAGGAGGGAATTCACCCCTCCACTTT. Encoded protein: CASSLGGNSPLHF.